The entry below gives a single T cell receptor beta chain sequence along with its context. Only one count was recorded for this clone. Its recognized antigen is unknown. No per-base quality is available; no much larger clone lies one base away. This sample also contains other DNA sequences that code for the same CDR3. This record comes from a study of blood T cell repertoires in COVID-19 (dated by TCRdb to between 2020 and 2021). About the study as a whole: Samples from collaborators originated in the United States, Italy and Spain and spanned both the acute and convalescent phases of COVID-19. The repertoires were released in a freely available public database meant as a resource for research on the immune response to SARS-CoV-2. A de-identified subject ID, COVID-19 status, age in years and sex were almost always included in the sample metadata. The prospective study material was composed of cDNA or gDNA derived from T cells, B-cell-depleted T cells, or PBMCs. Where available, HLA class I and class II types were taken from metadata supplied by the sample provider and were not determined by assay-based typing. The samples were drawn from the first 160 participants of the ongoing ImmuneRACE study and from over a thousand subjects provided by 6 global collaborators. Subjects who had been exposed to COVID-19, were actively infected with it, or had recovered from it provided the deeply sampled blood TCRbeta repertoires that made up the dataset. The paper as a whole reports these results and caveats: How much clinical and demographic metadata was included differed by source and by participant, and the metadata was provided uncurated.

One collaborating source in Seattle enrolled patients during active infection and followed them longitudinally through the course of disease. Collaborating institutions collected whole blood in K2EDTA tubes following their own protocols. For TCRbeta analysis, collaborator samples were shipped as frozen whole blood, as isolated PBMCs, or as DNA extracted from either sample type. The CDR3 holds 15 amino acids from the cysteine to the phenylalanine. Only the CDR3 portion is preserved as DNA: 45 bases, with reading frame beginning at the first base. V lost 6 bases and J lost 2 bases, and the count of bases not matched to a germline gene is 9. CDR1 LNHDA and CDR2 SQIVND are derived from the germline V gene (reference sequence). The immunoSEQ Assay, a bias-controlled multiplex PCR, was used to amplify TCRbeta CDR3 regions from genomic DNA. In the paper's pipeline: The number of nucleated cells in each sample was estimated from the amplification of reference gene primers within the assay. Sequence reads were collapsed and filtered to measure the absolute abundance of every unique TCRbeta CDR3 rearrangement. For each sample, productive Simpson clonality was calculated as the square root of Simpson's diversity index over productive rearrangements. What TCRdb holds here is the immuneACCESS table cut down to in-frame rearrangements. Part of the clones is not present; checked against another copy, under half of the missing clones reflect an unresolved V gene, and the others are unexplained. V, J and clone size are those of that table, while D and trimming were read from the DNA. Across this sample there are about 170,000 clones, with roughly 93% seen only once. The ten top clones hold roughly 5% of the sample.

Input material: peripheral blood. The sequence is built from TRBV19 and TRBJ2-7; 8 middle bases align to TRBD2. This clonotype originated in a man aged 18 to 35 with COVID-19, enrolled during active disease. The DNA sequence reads TGTGCCAGTAGCATTGCTAGCGGGTCACCCTACGAGCAGTACTTC. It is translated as CASSIASGSPYEQYF.